This is a list of T cell receptor beta chains from one sample in a study of shared clonotypes between healthy human individuals. The table came from immunoSEQ multiplex PCR; TCRdb's copy has only in-frame clones and leaves some out. The table shows about half a million clones, with 78% occurring only once. Sequenced material: PBMCs. The source is a woman in her forties in good health. Some clones in this sample may be carry-over from other donors' samples. Both conserved end residues are part of each CDR3. A D gene is named only where the DNA matches it firmly. The listing skips clone size in some rows; elsewhere it reads once, few, many or a size class.

abundance: -; j_gene: TRBJ2-7; d_gene: -; v_gene: TRBV7-3; CDR3aa: CASSLTIRGRNEQYF; CDR3nt: TGTGCCAGCAGCTTAACGATACGGGGCCGGAACGAGCAGTACTTC
abundance: few; j_gene: TRBJ2-3; d_gene: -; v_gene: TRBV4-1; CDR3aa: CASSQGSPRGPNTDTQYF; CDR3nt: TGCGCCAGCAGCCAAGGTTCCCCGCGGGGGCCGAACACAGATACGCAGTATTTT
abundance: few; j_gene: TRBJ1-1; d_gene: -; v_gene: TRBV6-1; CDR3aa: CASSDREDSEAFF; CDR3nt: TGTGCCAGCAGTGACCGGGAGGACAGTGAAGCTTTCTTT
abundance: -; j_gene: TRBJ2-1; d_gene: -; v_gene: TRBV29-1; CDR3aa: CSVVSGGDYNEQFF; CDR3nt: TGCAGCGTTGTATCGGGCGGGGACTACAATGAGCAGTTCTTC
abundance: once; j_gene: TRBJ2-5; d_gene: -; v_gene: TRBV2; CDR3aa: CASKGSVNQETQYF; CDR3nt: TGTGCCAGCAAAGGTAGCGTCAACCAAGAGACCCAGTACTTC
abundance: -; j_gene: TRBJ1-1; d_gene: -; v_gene: TRBV4-1; CDR3aa: CASRLNPSDGGTEAFF; CDR3nt: TGCGCCAGTCGCCTAAACCCCTCGGACGGGGGGACTGAAGCTTTCTTT
abundance: -; j_gene: TRBJ2-2; d_gene: TRBD1; v_gene: TRBV10-3; CDR3aa: CAIRQGAESGELFF; CDR3nt: TGTGCCATTCGACAGGGGGCTGAATCCGGGGAGCTGTTTTTT
abundance: -; j_gene: TRBJ2-5; d_gene: -; v_gene: TRBV7-6; CDR3aa: CASSLAGGAETQYF; CDR3nt: TGTGCCAGCAGCTTAGCGGGGGGCGCAGAGACCCAGTACTTC
abundance: -; j_gene: TRBJ1-2; d_gene: TRBD1; v_gene: TRBV5-1; CDR3aa: CASSSGTGVENGYTF; CDR3nt: TGCGCCAGCAGCTCCGGGACAGGGGTCGAGAACGGCTACACCTTC
abundance: few; j_gene: TRBJ2-4; d_gene: -; v_gene: TRBV7-7; CDR3aa: CASSAGPGNIQYF; CDR3nt: TGTGCCAGCAGCGCGGGCCCGGGAAACATTCAGTACTTC
abundance: -; j_gene: TRBJ1-2; d_gene: -; v_gene: TRBV7-2; CDR3aa: CASSLATGTYGYTF; CDR3nt: TGTGCCAGCAGCTTAGCGACGGGGACTTATGGCTACACCTTC
abundance: -; j_gene: TRBJ2-7; d_gene: -; v_gene: TRBV7-9; CDR3aa: CASSSDSTQLVQYF; CDR3nt: TGTGCCAGCAGCTCAGACTCAACCCAGCTCGTGCAGTACTTC